The T cell receptor beta chain described here comes from a study of CD8+CD57+ T cells in acquired aplastic anemia. Study information: Recorded DNA amounts for sorted CD4+ and CD8+ cells had an average of 3.2 ug.

An expansion of CD8+CD57+ cells by flow cytometry had been shown in patients chosen for sequencing. Patients uniformly had severe acquired aplastic anemia. There was no therapy given to any patient before the blood sampling took place. V gave up 5 bases and J gave up 6 bases; unmatched junction bases: 5. The CDR3 sequence is 13 residues long. Germline V gene lookup returns CDR1 DFQATT and CDR2 SNEGSKA (reference sequence). CDR3 and TCR beta VDJ profiling relied on a genomic DNA template. Via MiXCR, TCRdb re-called the reads, giving one row per CDR3 protein. The sample yields some 98,000 distinct CDR3 sequences, around two thirds seen once.

The receptor's source is a human donor with aplastic anemia. This chain uses TRBV20-1 with TRBJ2-4; 9 positions match TRBD2. The specimen sequenced was sorted CD4+, CD8+, or CD8+CD57+ T cells (not recorded which) from PBMCs. The CDR3: CSARSGGTNIQYF. In DNA form, the CDR3 reads TGCAGTGCTCGTAGCGGGGGAACAAACATTCAGTACTTC.